This section outlines one T cell receptor beta chain sequence together with its context. Antigen unknown. This sample is drawn from a study of a mutant IDH1 vaccine in newly diagnosed glioma. The wider study: Weeks 1, 3, 5, 7, 11, 15, 19 and 23 were when patients received their eight vaccinations. The earlier regimen, radiotherapy, temozolomide, or both, was most often both. Treated individuals were roughly 62% male and about 38% female, averaging roughly 38 years of age.

The assay was immunoSEQ multiplex PCR, and TCRdb's table has in-frame clones only and misses some. The sample yields 50,000 to 85,000 clones, approximately 80% seen once. Time point denoted: week 23, last vaccination. Every vaccine dose comprised 300 ug of mutant IDH1 20-mer peptide plus topical imiquimod. CDR3 size: 17 residues. CDR1 is LGHNA, CDR2 YNFKEQ, per germline. With 1 base clipped from V and 2 bases from J, the junction kept 8 bases outside the gene matches. The sequencing used PBMCs, collected from a glioma patient whose treatment included an IDH1 peptide vaccine. This sequence originates from a man younger than 35 with glioma. The chain uses TRBV4-2 and TRBJ2-7; 10 nucleotides line up with TRBD2. This CDR3 reads CASSQAGPGLAPYEQYF. The CDR3 coding sequence is TGTGCCAGCAGCCAAGCTGGACCGGGACTAGCGCCCTACGAGCAGTACTTC.